The next 30 T cell receptor beta chains were all read from a single sample in a study of human T cells and chemical hapten exposure. TCRdb independently ran MiXCR on the RACE reads; one entry per CDR3 protein. The sample contains tens of thousands of distinct CDR3 sequences, roughly 3.3% of which appear only once. Time point described: patch test 2, 6 weeks after DPC sensitization. As to treatment: therapeutic diphenylcyclopropenone sensitization with weekly scalp DPC. This sample comprised whole blood, obtained in connection with sensitization to the hapten diphenylcyclopropenone (DPC). The source is a man aged 40-49 years with alopecia areata. Some clones in this sample may be carry-over from other donors' samples.

The sample holds many counts of this clonotype. V is TRBV5-1 and J is TRBJ2-7; D gene ambiguous. Germline V CDR1 and CDR2: SGHRS, YFSETQ. The CDR3 runs to 12 residues. Trimming pared 1 base from V and 0 bases from J, leaving 2 bases between. The CDR3 DNA sequence: TGCGCCAGCAGCTTGCCCTCCTACGAGCAGTACTTC. Protein sequence: CASSLPSYEQYF.

Ten or more counts support this clonotype. This chain uses TRBV6-1 with TRBJ1-5; D not resolved. Germline V CDR1 and CDR2: MNHNS, SASEGT. The ends were cut back, 2 bases at V and 4 bases at J, with 12 bases in the middle. This CDR3 has 15 residues. The DNA for the CDR3 is TGTGCCAGCAGTGAATCGGGCCAGCAAAATCAGCCCCAGCATTTT. Encoded protein: CASSESGQQNQPQHF.

This clonotype was counted ten times or more. The chain employs TRBV20-1 and TRBJ2-6; D remains unclear. The CDR3 is made up of 14 amino acids. V was trimmed by 1 base and J by 4 bases, leaving 8 bases between them. Per germline, CDR1 DFQATT and CDR2 SNEGSKA (reference sequence). The CDR3 bases are TGCAGTGCTAGAGCCGGGTCCGGGGCCAACGTCCTGACTTTC. This sequence encodes CSARAGSGANVLTF.

This clonotype was recorded at least ten times. The chain carries TRBV28 and TRBJ2-5; TRBD2 aligns across 7 bases. The CDR3 totals 16 residues. V shed 5 bases and J 5 bases; nucleotides not matched to a gene: 14. Germline CDR1 is MDHEN and CDR2 is SYDVKM. CDR3 sequence: CASSQSGNWVGETQYF. The DNA of the CDR3 is TGTGCCAGCAGTCAAAGCGGGAATTGGGTAGGGGAGACCCAGTACTTC.

This rearrangement joins TRBV6-1 to TRBJ1-5; tentative D call: TRBD1 (5 bases). Between the trimmed V and J ends, which lost 0 bases and 5 bases, there was a span of 11 bases. Looked up from germline, CDR1 is MNHNS and CDR2 is SASEGT. The CDR3 has 15 amino acids. The CDR3: CASSEAAGSHQPQHF. The DNA for the CDR3 is TGTGCCAGCAGTGAAGCGGCAGGGTCTCATCAGCCCCAGCATTTT.

This clonotype appeared many times. The chain recombines TRBV7-8 with TRBJ2-2, with TRBD2 matching 7 bases. Germline trimming cut 7 bases from V and 7 bases from J; bases unmatched to any gene: 18. Germline V gene lookup returns CDR1 SGHVS and CDR2 FQNEAQ. CDR3 length: 17 amino acids. Written as DNA, the CDR3 is TGTGCCAGCACCCCAAGGGCGGCGCGGGAGATGGTCGGGGAGCTGTTTTTT. Translated, it gives CASTPRAAREMVGELFF.

This chain connects TRBV20-1 to TRBJ1-2, with unresolved D. The CDR3 runs 13 residues. Germline V gene data show CDR1 as DFQATT and CDR2 as SNEGSKA (reference sequence). The V gene lost 2 bases and the J gene lost 3 bases, with 10 bases spanning the gap. The CDR3 protein is CSARQPWDYGYTF. In DNA form, the CDR3 reads TGCAGTGCTAGACAGCCCTGGGACTATGGCTACACCTTC.

This clonotype was recorded at least ten times. The chain recombines TRBV6-4 with TRBJ2-3; TRBD2 is a possible D gene (5 bases). Germline CDR1 is MRHNA and CDR2 is SNTAGT. This CDR3 has 14 residues. Between the trimmed V and J ends, which lost 2 bases and 4 bases, there was a span of 10 bases. CDR3 sequence (DNA): TGTGCCAGCAGTGACGACCTAGCATCAGATACGCAGTATTTT. It yields the protein CASSDDLASDTQYF.

This clonotype occurred many times. The gene calls are TRBV28 and TRBJ2-3, with 10 bases identical to TRBD2. The junction had 6 bases not matched to a gene; V was cut back by 5 bases and J by 1 base. Germline V gene lookup returns CDR1 MDHEN and CDR2 SYDVKM. The CDR3 totals 16 residues. The chain's CDR3 is CASSETGTSGTDTQYF. The CDR3 DNA reads as TGTGCCAGCAGTGAAACCGGGACTAGCGGCACAGATACGCAGTATTTT. The full variable domain, completed using reference TRBV28 and TRBJ2-3, is DVKVTQSSRYLVKRTGEKVFLECVQDMDHENMFWYRQDPGLGLRLIYFSYDVKMKEKGDIPEGYSVSREKKERFSLILESASTNQTSMYLCASSETGTSGTDTQYFGPGTRLTVL.

This clonotype was counted many times. J is TRBJ1-1 and V is TRBV6-2 or TRBV6-3; D not resolved. CDR1 and CDR2 (germline): MNHEY, SVGEGT. The ends were cut back, 10 bases at V and 1 base at J, with 10 bases in the middle. This CDR3 is built from 12 residues. The CDR3 sequence is CAIATPNTEAFF. The CDR3, as DNA: TGTGCCATCGCGACCCCGAACACTGAAGCTTTCTTT.

A few counts support this clonotype. The chain links TRBV28 to TRBJ1-5; D perhaps matches TRBD1 (6 bases). The CDR3 has 15 residues. Germline-derived CDR1 and CDR2 are MDHEN and SYDVKM. V was shortened by 5 bases and J by 3 bases, with 14 bases between the two germline ends. CDR3 DNA sequence: TGTGCCAGCAGTCCCGAGGACAGTTTCAATCAGCCCCAGCATTTT. The encoded protein is CASSPEDSFNQPQHF.

Many counts were recorded for this clonotype. The chain recombines TRBV29-1 with TRBJ2-1; 11 bases map to TRBD1. Germline assignment: CDR1 SQVTM and CDR2 ANQGSEA. V gave up 8 bases and J gave up 4 bases; unmatched junction bases: 4. The CDR3 runs to 13 residues. The DNA for the CDR3 is TGCAGCCATGGGACAGGGGGGTACAATGAGCAGTTCTTC. It specifies CSHGTGGYNEQFF.

This clonotype was seen many times. This chain connects TRBV7-2 to TRBJ2-7; D tentatively fits TRBD1 or TRBD2 (6 bases each). Trimming pared 5 bases from V and 7 bases from J, leaving 18 bases between. The CDR3 loop spans 14 amino acids. Germline V CDR1 and CDR2: SGHTA, FQGNSA. The CDR3 bases are TGTGCCAGCAGCGGAGGGGGGACGCAGGGGGAGCAGTACTTC. It is translated as CASSGGGTQGEQYF.

The chain employs TRBV6-5 and TRBJ1-1; no clear D gene. V gave up 4 bases and J gave up 3 bases, with 12 bases separating them. This CDR3 comprises 14 residues. Germline CDR1 reads MNHEY; CDR2 reads SVGAGI. CDR3 protein: CASSSPRTDTEAFF. CDR3 bases: TGTGCCAGCAGTTCCCCTCGGACTGACACTGAAGCTTTCTTT.

Many counts were recorded for this clonotype. This chain's CDR3 is CASSLQLAGGYEQYF. In DNA form, the CDR3 reads TGCGCCAGCAGCCTCCAACTGGCAGGGGGCTACGAGCAGTACTTC. V is TRBV5-1 and J is TRBJ2-7; the match to TRBD1 covers 7 bases. The CDR3 runs to 15 residues. The germline CDR1 and CDR2 sequences are SGHRS and YFSETQ. With 4 bases clipped from V and 3 bases from J, the junction kept 10 bases outside the gene matches.

This clonotype was observed many times. The DNA of the CDR3 is TGTGCCAGCAGCTTACTCAGGGACGCAGATACGCAGTATTTT. Amino acid sequence: CASSLLRDADTQYF. The gene calls are TRBV7-6 and TRBJ2-3, with D perhaps being TRBD1 or TRBD2 (5 bases each). There are 14 residues in the CDR3. Germline V gene lookup returns CDR1 SGHVS and CDR2 FNYEAQ. Between the trimmed V and J ends, which lost 2 bases and 4 bases, there was a span of 10 bases.

This clonotype was counted many times. V gene TRBV7-9 combines with J gene TRBJ2-6; 12 bases match TRBD1. Germline V gene lookup returns CDR1 SEHNR and CDR2 FQNEAQ (reference sequence). The CDR3 consists of 20 residues. After removal of 1 base from V and 4 bases from J, the junction contained 11 bases not matched to a gene. The chain's CDR3 is CASSLGIMGQGALGANVLTF. The CDR3 bases are TGTGCCAGCAGCTTAGGCATTATGGGACAGGGGGCGCTGGGGGCCAACGTCCTGACTTTC.

This clonotype was seen ten or more times. J is TRBJ1-1 and V is TRBV20-1; 7 nucleotides agree with TRBD1. The J segment lost 1 base and the V segment lost 4 bases, leaving 9 bases of the junction unmatched. The germline gives CDR1 DFQATT, CDR2 SNEGSKA (reference sequence). The CDR3 is made up of 15 amino acids. Written as DNA, the CDR3 is TGCAGTGCTAATGAGGGGGGGACAGCGAACACTGAAGCTTTCTTT. Translation: CSANEGGTANTEAFF.

Worth noting for this clonotype: A single base separates this from a much larger clone, so it may be a read error. The chain uses TRBV4-1 and TRBJ2-7; 10 bases fit TRBD2. CDR1 is MGHRA, CDR2 YSYEKL, per germline. The CDR3 extends over 15 amino acids. CDR3 in DNA: TGCGCCAGCAACCAAGTAGCGGGAGGACTGTACGAGCAGTACTTC. Its protein is CASNQVAGGLYEQYF.

This clonotype was detected ten times or more. CDR3 nucleotide sequence: TGTGCCAGCAGCTCCGGCCTAGCCAAAAACATTCAGTACTTC. Encoded protein: CASSSGLAKNIQYF. The chain links TRBV7-8 to TRBJ2-4; D remains ambiguous. The germline V and J ends were trimmed by 4 bases and 0 bases, with 7 bases remaining between them. Germline V lookup: CDR1 SGHVS, CDR2 FQNEAQ. There are 14 residues in the CDR3.

This clonotype was detected ten times or more. J is TRBJ2-1 and V is TRBV4-3; 14 bases match TRBD2. Germline trimming cut 3 bases from V and 7 bases from J; bases unmatched to any gene: 5. CDR1 is LGHNA and CDR2 is YSLEER in the germline V gene. The CDR3 has 16 amino acids. The CDR3 sequence is CASSQGTSGRRNEQFF. DNA for the CDR3: TGCGCCAGCAGCCAGGGGACTAGCGGGAGAAGGAATGAGCAGTTCTTC.

This clonotype has a count of ten or more. CDR3 in DNA: TGCGCCAGCAGCTTCGCCATTGATGAAAAACTGTTTTTT. Amino acid sequence: CASSFAIDEKLFF. The chain couples TRBV5-1 to TRBJ1-4; D unclear. The V end was cut by 2 bases, the J end by 6 bases, with 8 bases between. The germline CDR1 and CDR2 sequences are SGHRS and YFSETQ. CDR3 length: 13 residues.

This clonotype was recorded many times. This chain joins TRBV4-3 and TRBJ2-5, with 13 bases that match TRBD2. Germline V gives CDR1 LGHNA, CDR2 YSLEER. The CDR3 has 17 residues. J lost 2 bases, V lost 4 bases, and 7 bases had no gene match. In nucleotides, the CDR3 is TGCGCCAGCAGCCCCGGACTAGCGGGAGTCCTTCAAGAGACCCAGTACTTC. It yields the protein CASSPGLAGVLQETQYF.

This clonotype was found many times. The chain couples TRBV11-2 to TRBJ2-1; TRBD1 matches 11 bases. V shed 7 bases and J 7 bases; nucleotides not matched to a gene: 12. CDR1 is SGHAT, CDR2 FQNNGV, per germline. CDR3 length equals 16 residues. CDR3 DNA: TGTGCCAGCAAATTACGACCGGGACAGGGGGAAAATGAGCAGTTCTTC. It yields the protein CASKLRPGQGENEQFF.

V gene TRBV6-5 combines with J gene TRBJ1-6; unclear D gene. Per germline, CDR1 MNHEY and CDR2 SVGAGI. Trimming left V 6 bases short and J 3 bases short, with 6 bases between. The CDR3 is 13 amino acids. CDR3 nucleotide sequence: TGTGCCAGCAGGATTGGCTATAATTCACCCCTCCACTTT. Translating gives CASRIGYNSPLHF.

In the case of this clonotype: A single base separates this from a much larger clone, so it may be a read error. The chain recombines TRBV20-1 with TRBJ1-1, with 7 bases identical to TRBD1. After removal of 4 bases from V and 1 base from J, the junction contained 9 bases not matched to a gene. The CDR3 is made up of 15 amino acids. Per the germline V gene, CDR1 is DFQATT and CDR2 is SNEGSKA (reference sequence). CDR3 residues: CSAIPRGGSNTEAFF. The CDR3 region has the DNA TGCAGTGCTATTCCCAGGGGGGGCTCGAACACTGAAGCTTTCTTT.

Concerning this clonotype itself: This may come from a read error, since a much larger clone is one base off. This rearrangement joins TRBV6-5 to TRBJ1-6; D is perhaps TRBD1 (5 bases). This CDR3 is 15 amino acids long. Germline CDR1 and CDR2: MNHEY and SVGAGI. This chain's CDR3 is CASSYSGTANSPPHF. CDR3 DNA sequence: TGTGCCAGCAGTTACTCGGGGACGGCCAATTCACCCCCCCACTTT.

This clonotype has ten or more counts. V usage is TRBV20-1 and J usage is TRBJ2-7, with no clear D. CDR1 and CDR2 (germline): DFQATT, SNEGSKA (reference sequence). The CDR3 is 14 residues long. Trimming removed 0 bases from V and 0 bases from J, with 9 bases in between. CDR3 sequence reads: CSARDLSYSYEQYF. CDR3 nucleotides: TGCAGTGCTAGAGATTTATCTTACTCCTACGAGCAGTACTTC.

There are many counts of this clonotype. The chain employs TRBV12-3 or TRBV12-4 and TRBJ2-4, with 11 bases aligning to TRBD2. Germline trimming cut 5 bases from V and 4 bases from J; bases unmatched to any gene: 10. The length of the CDR3 is 17 residues. The CDR3, as DNA: TGTGCCAGCAGTGCCCCAACCGGGACTAGCGGTAAAAACATTCAGTACTTC. Its protein is CASSAPTGTSGKNIQYF.

This clonotype was counted at least ten times. The chain is built from TRBV27 and TRBJ2-2; D is perhaps TRBD1 (7 bases). The CDR3 length is 19 residues. V was clipped by 1 base and J by 4 bases, with 22 bases between them. Germline V lookup: CDR1 MNHEY, CDR2 SMNVEV (reference sequence). CDR3 residues: CASSLFGGGRAASTGELFF. In DNA, the CDR3 is TGTGCCAGCAGTTTATTTGGAGGGGGCAGAGCAGCGAGCACCGGGGAGCTGTTTTTT.